The 4 T cell receptor beta chains below were found in one sample sequenced in a study of blood T cell repertoires in COVID-19. Assay used: immunoSEQ multiplex PCR; TCRdb lists only in-frame clones, some missing. In the table there are some 73,000 clones, under 90% of which are singletons. Sequenced material: peripheral blood. These receptors came from a woman aged 55-69 years with acute or convalescent COVID-19.

The CDR3 here is CASSPRTGGDFGYTF. In DNA, the CDR3 is TGTGCCAGCAGCCCAAGGACAGGGGGCGATTTTGGCTACACCTTC. The V call is TRBV7-9, the J call TRBJ1-2, with 11 bases aligning to TRBD1. The germline CDR1 and CDR2 sequences are SEHNR and FQNEAQ (reference sequence). Unmatched junction bases numbered 9, after V lost 5 bases and J lost 7 bases. The CDR3 sequence is 15 residues long.

V gene TRBV19 combines with J gene TRBJ2-3, with TRBD2 matching over 13 bases. Trimming cost V 6 bases and J 2 bases; bases outside gene matches: 5. Per germline, CDR1 LNHDA and CDR2 SQIVND (reference sequence). There are 16 residues in the CDR3. This CDR3 is CASRVTSGRHTDTQYF. In DNA form, the CDR3 reads TGTGCCAGTAGGGTGACTAGCGGGAGGCACACAGATACGCAGTATTTT.

This clone has just a few counts. The chain has TRBV5-1 and TRBJ1-5; a weak D match, TRBD1 (6 bases). Trimming cost V 4 bases and J 5 bases, with 16 bases left between them. The CDR3 is made up of 15 amino acids. Germline V gene data show CDR1 as SGHRS and CDR2 as YFSETQ. CDR3 bases: TGCGCCAGCAGCCTTAACACAGGGATCGATCAGCCCCAGCATTTT. The encoded protein is CASSLNTGIDQPQHF.

V gene TRBV6-5 combines with J gene TRBJ1-2; 8 nucleotides line up with TRBD1. This CDR3 region has 15 residues. Germline-derived CDR1 and CDR2 are MNHEY and SVGAGI. Trimming removed 3 bases from V and 7 bases from J; junction bases left unmatched: 10. This chain's CDR3 is CASSYLGQGGFGYTF. The CDR3 DNA is TGTGCCAGCAGTTATCTAGGACAGGGAGGGTTTGGCTACACCTTC.